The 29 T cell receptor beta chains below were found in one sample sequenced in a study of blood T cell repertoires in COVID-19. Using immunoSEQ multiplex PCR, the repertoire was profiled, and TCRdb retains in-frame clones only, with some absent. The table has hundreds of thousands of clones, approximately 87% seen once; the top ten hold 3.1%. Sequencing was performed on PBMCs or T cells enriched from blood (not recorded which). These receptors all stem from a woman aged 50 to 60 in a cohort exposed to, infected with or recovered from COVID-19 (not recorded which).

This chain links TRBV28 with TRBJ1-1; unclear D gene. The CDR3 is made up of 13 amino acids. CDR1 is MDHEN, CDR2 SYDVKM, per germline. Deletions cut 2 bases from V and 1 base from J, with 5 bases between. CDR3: CASSLTTNTEAFF. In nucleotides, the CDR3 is TGTGCCAGCAGTTTAACTACGAACACTGAAGCTTTCTTT.

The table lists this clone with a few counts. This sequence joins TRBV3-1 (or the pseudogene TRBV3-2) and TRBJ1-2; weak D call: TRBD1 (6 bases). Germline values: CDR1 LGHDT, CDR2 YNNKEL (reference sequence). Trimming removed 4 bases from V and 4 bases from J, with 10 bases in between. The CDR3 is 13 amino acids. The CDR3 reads CASSPTGIYGYTF. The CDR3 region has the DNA TGTGCCAGCAGCCCTACAGGGATCTATGGCTACACCTTC.

The CDR3 DNA reads TGTGCCAGTAGTATCCGAGGGGACAACAACTATGTAGGCTACACCTTC. It specifies CASSIRGDNNYVGYTF. V and J are TRBV19 and TRBJ1-2; D is perhaps TRBD1 (6 bases). Trimming took off 3 bases at V and 8 bases at J, with 22 bases between the two ends. CDR1 LNHDA and CDR2 SQIVND come from the germline V gene (reference sequence). CDR3 length: 16 residues.

CDR3 DNA sequence: TGCGCCAGCAGCTTGGAGCGGAATGGCTACACCTTC. This encodes CASSLERNGYTF. V usage is TRBV5-1 and J usage is TRBJ1-2; D is unclear. Trimming shortened V by 0 bases and J by 6 bases, and 6 bases separated the two germline ends. Looked up from germline, CDR1 is SGHRS and CDR2 is YFSETQ. This CDR3 has 12 residues.

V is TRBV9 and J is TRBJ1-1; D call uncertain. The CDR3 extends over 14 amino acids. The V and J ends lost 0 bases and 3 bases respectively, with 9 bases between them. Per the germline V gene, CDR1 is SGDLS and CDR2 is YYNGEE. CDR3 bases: TGTGCCAGCAGCGTAGACGGGTCGGACACTGAAGCTTTCTTT. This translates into CASSVDGSDTEAFF. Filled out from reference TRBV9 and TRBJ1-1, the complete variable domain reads DSGVTQTPKHLITATGQRVTLRCSPRSGDLSVYWYQQSLDQGLQFLIQYYNGEERAKGNILERFSAQQFPDLHSELNLSSLELGDSALYFCASSVDGSDTEAFFGQGTRLTVV.

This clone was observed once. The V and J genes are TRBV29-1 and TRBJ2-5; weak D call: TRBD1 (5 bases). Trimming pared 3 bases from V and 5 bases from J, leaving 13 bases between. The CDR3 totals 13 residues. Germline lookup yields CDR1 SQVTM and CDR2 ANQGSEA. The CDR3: CSVDPGLGETQYF. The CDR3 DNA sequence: TGCAGCGTTGACCCAGGGTTGGGGGAGACCCAGTACTTC.

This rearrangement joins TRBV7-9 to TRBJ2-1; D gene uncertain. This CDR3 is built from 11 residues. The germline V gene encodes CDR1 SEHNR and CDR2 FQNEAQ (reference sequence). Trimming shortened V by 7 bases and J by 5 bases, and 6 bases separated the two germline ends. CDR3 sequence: CASIRDNEQFF. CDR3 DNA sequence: TGTGCCAGCATCCGAGACAATGAGCAGTTCTTC.

CDR3 region: CASSDTGSEGEKLFF. The CDR3 nucleotides read TGTGCCAGCAGCGATACAGGGAGCGAGGGTGAAAAACTGTTTTTT. This chain joins TRBV4-2 and TRBJ1-4, with TRBD1 as a possible D gene (6 bases). The CDR3 has 15 amino acids. Germline-derived CDR1 and CDR2 are LGHNA and YNFKEQ. The V gene lost 5 bases and the J gene lost 7 bases, with 17 bases spanning the gap.

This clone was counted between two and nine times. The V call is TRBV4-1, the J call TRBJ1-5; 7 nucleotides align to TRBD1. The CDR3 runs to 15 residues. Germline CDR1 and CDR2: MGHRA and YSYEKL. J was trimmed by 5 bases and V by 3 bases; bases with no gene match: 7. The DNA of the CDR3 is TGCGCCAGCAGCCATACAGGGGCCCAGCATCAGCCCCAGCATTTT. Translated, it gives CASSHTGAQHQPQHF.

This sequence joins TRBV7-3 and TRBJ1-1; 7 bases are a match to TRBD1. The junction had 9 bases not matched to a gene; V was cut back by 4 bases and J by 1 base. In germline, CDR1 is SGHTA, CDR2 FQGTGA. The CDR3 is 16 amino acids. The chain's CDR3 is CASSSLPGGRNTEAFF. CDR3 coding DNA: TGTGCCAGCAGCTCCTTGCCAGGGGGGCGGAACACTGAAGCTTTCTTT.

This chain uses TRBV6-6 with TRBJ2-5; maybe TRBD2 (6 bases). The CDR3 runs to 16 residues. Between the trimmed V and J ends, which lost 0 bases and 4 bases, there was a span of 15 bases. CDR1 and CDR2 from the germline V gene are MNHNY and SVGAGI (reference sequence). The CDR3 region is CASSYSRPEEGETQYF. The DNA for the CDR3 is TGTGCCAGCAGTTACTCTCGACCGGAGGAGGGAGAGACCCAGTACTTC.

The CDR3: CASTPVRRAFF. The CDR3, as DNA: TGTGCCAGCACCCCAGTCCGAAGAGCTTTCTTT. The genes are TRBV12-3 or TRBV12-4 and TRBJ1-1; no clear D gene. The germline V and J ends were trimmed by 7 bases and 10 bases, with 13 bases remaining between them. The CDR3 covers 11 residues.

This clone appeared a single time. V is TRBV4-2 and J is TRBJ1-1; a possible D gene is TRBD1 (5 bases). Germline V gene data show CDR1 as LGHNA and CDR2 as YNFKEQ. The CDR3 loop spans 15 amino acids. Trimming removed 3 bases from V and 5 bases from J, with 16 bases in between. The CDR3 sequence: CASSQDFDGGTEAFF. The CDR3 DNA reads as TGTGCCAGCAGCCAGGACTTTGACGGGGGAACTGAAGCTTTCTTT.

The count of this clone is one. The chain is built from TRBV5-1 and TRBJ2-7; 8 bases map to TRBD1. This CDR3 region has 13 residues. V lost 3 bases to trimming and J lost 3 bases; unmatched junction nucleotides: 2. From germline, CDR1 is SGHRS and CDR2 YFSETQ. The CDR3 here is CASSSGQVYEQYF. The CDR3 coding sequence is TGCGCCAGCAGCTCGGGACAGGTCTACGAGCAGTACTTC.

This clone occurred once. CDR3 nucleotide sequence: TGTGCCAGCAGCTTGCTAGCCCAGAGCACAGATACGCAGTATTTT. Translated: CASSLLAQSTDTQYF. J is TRBJ2-3 and V is TRBV7-2, with D tentatively TRBD2 (5 bases). The V gene's germline CDR1 is SGHTA and CDR2 FQGNSA. The ends were cut back, 3 bases at V and 0 bases at J, with 10 bases in the middle. The CDR3 totals 15 residues.

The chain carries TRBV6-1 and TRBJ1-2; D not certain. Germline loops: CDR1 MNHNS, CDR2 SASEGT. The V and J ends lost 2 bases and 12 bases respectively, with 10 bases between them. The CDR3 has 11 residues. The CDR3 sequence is CASSEFEVDTF. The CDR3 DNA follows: TGTGCCAGCAGTGAATTCGAGGTCGACACCTTC.

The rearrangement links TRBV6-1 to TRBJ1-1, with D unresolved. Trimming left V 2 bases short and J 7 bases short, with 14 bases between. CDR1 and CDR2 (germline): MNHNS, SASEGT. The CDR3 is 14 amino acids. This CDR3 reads CASSEFWSIIEAFF. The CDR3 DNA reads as TGTGCCAGCAGTGAATTTTGGAGTATCATTGAAGCTTTCTTT.

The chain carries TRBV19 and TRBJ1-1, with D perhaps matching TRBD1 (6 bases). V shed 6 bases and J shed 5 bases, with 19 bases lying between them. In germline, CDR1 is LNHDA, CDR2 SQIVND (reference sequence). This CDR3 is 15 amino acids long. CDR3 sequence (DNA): TGTGCCAGTAGGAGTAGACAGGAGGTTGGGACTGAAGCTTTCTTT. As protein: CASRSRQEVGTEAFF.

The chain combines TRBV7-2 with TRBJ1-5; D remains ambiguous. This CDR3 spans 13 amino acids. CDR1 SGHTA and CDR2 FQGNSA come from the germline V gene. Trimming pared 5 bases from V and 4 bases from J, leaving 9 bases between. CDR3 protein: CASSPFRNQPQHF. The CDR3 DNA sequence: TGTGCCAGCAGCCCTTTCCGGAATCAGCCCCAGCATTTT.

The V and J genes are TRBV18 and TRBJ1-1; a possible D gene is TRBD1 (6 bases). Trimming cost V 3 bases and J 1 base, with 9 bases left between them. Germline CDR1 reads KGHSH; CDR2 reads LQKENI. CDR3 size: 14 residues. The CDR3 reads CASSPRTENTEAFF. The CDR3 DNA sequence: TGTGCCAGCTCACCGCGGACAGAGAACACTGAAGCTTTCTTT.

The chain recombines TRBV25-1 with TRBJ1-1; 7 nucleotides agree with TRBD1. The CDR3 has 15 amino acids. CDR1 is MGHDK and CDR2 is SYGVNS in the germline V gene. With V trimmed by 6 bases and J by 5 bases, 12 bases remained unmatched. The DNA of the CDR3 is TGTGCCAGCAGCGATAAGGGGGCAAGTCGTACTGAAGCTTTCTTT. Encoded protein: CASSDKGASRTEAFF.

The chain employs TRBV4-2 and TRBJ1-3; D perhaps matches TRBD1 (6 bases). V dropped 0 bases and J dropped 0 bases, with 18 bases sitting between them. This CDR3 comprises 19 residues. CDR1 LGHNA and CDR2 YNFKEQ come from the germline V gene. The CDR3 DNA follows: TGTGCCAGCAGCCAAGAGGTTTTTCGGGGGGCCAGCTCTGGAAACACCATATATTTT. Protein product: CASSQEVFRGASSGNTIYF.

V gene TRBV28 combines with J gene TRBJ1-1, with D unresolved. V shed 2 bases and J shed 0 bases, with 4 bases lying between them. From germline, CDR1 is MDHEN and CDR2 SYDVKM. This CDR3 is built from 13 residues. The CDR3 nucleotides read TGTGCCAGCAGTTTACCCGTGAACACTGAAGCTTTCTTT. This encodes CASSLPVNTEAFF. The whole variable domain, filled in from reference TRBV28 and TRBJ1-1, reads DVKVTQSSRYLVKRTGEKVFLECVQDMDHENMFWYRQDPGLGLRLIYFSYDVKMKEKGDIPEGYSVSREKKERFSLILESASTNQTSMYLCASSLPVNTEAFFGQGTRLTVV.

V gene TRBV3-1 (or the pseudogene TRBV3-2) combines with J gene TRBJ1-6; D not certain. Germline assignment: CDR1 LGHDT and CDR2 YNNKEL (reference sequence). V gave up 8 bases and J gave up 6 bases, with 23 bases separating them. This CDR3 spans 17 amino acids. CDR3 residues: CASGEIRPVRVNSPLHF. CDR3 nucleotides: TGTGCCAGCGGGGAGATACGGCCGGTGAGGGTTAATTCACCCCTCCACTTT.

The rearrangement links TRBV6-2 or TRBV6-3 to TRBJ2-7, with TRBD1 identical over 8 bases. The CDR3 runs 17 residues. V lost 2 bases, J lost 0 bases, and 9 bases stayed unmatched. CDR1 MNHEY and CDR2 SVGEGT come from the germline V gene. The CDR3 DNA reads TGTGCCAGCAGTTACACCGGACAGGGTCCTTTCTCCTACGAGCAGTACTTC. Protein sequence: CASSYTGQGPFSYEQYF.

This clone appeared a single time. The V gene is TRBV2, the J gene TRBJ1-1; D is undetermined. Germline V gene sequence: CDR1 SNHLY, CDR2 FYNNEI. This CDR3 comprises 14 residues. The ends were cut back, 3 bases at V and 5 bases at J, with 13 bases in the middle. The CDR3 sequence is CASSERTGKTEAFF. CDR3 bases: TGTGCCAGCAGTGAGAGGACGGGGAAGACTGAAGCTTTCTTT.

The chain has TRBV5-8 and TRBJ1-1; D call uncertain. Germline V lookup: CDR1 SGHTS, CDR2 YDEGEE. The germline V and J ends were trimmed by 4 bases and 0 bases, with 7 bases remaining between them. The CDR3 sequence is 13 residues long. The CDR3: CASSGNLNTEAFF. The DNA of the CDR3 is TGTGCCAGCAGCGGCAATCTGAACACTGAAGCTTTCTTT.

The CDR3 sequence is CASSEGLLGGMGTEAFF. The CDR3 DNA is TGTGCCAGCAGTGAAGGGCTCCTGGGGGGAATGGGTACTGAAGCTTTCTTT. The V and J genes are TRBV9 and TRBJ1-1, with D possibly matching TRBD1 (5 bases). V lost 5 bases, J lost 5 bases, and 25 bases lay in between. Germline V gives CDR1 SGDLS, CDR2 YYNGEE. The CDR3 spans 17 residues.

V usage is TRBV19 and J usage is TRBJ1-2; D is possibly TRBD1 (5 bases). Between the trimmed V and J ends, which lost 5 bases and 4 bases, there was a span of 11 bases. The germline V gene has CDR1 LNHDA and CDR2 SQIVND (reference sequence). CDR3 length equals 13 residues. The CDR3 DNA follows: TGTGCCAGTAGTTCCGGGGGATCCTATGGCTACACCTTC. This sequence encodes CASSSGGSYGYTF. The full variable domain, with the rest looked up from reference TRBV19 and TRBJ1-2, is DGGITQSPKYLFRKEGQNVTLSCEQNLNHDAMYWYRQDPGQGLRLIYYSQIVNDFQKGDIAEGYSVSREKKESFPLTVTSAQKNPTAFYLCASSSGGSYGYTFGSGTRLTVV.